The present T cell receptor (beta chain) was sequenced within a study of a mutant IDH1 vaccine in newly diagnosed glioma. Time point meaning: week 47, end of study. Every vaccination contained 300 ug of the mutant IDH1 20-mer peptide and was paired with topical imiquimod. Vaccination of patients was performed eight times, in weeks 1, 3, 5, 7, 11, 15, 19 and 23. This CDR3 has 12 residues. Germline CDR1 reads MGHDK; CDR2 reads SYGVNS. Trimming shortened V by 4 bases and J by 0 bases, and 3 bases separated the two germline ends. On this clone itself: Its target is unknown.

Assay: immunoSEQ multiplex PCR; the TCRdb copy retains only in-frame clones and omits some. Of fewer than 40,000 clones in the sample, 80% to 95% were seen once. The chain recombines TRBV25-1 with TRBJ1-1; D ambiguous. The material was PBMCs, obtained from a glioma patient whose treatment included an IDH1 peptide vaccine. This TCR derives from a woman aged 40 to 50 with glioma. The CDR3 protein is CASSALNTEAFF. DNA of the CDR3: TGTGCCAGCAGTGCGCTGAACACTGAAGCTTTCTTT.